These 16 T cell receptor beta chains share one sample of origin, sequenced in a study of cytomegalovirus exposure and HLA in healthy donors. PCR amplification relied on 60 Vbeta primers (plus 13 Jbeta primers). Clones were sequenced by immunoSEQ multiplex PCR, and TCRdb holds only the in-frame ones, with some missing. Among 150,000 to 200,000 clones, around 80% were seen once, and the ten largest hold around 2%. What was sequenced was PBMCs. The source is a woman aged 18-35 years in good health and CMV-seropositive.

As for this clone: This CDR3 is also generated by other DNA sequences in the sample. This chain connects TRBV20-1 to TRBJ2-1; no clear D. The length of the CDR3 is 11 residues. Trimming took 6 bases from V and 6 from J, leaving 9 bases between them. Looked up from germline, CDR1 is DFQATT and CDR2 is SNEGSKA (reference sequence). The CDR3 nucleotides are TGCAGTGCAAGGAGAGGCAATGAGCAGTTCTTC. Residues: CSARRGNEQFF.

This chain joins TRBV7-9 and TRBJ2-1; 9 bases are shared with TRBD1. The CDR3 runs to 14 residues. The germline V gene has CDR1 SEHNR and CDR2 FQNEAQ (reference sequence). Trimming removed 5 bases from V and 2 bases from J; junction bases left unmatched: 1. CDR3 region: CASSRDRAYNEQFF. CDR3 nucleotide sequence: TGTGCCAGCAGCCGGGACAGGGCCTACAATGAGCAGTTCTTC.

The sample holds a few counts of this clone. V gene TRBV6-1 combines with J gene TRBJ1-5, with 10 bases fitting TRBD1. CDR1 is MNHNS, CDR2 SASEGT, per germline. The V gene end was trimmed by 7 bases and the J gene end by 7 bases; junction bases not matched to a gene: 10. The CDR3 spans 15 residues. This CDR3 is CASTAGWDRGQPQHF. The CDR3 region has the DNA TGTGCCAGCACTGCCGGTTGGGACAGGGGACAGCCCCAGCATTTT.

The chain carries TRBV18 and TRBJ2-3; TRBD2 agrees at 7 bases. The CDR3 runs to 16 residues. The germline CDR1 and CDR2 sequences are KGHSH and LQKENI. After removal of 3 bases from V and 1 base from J, the junction contained 7 bases not matched to a gene. The CDR3 region has the DNA TGTGCCAGCTCACCGGGCTACAGCGGGGGCACAGATACGCAGTATTTT. Translating gives CASSPGYSGGTDTQYF.

The genes are TRBV5-1 and TRBJ1-3; D is unresolved. This CDR3 has 18 residues. V gave up 4 bases and J gave up 0 bases, with 20 bases separating them. The germline gives CDR1 SGHRS, CDR2 YFSETQ. The CDR3 loop is CASSPLGRSPSSGNTIYF. The CDR3 DNA follows: TGCGCCAGCAGCCCGCTCGGCCGGTCTCCTAGCTCTGGAAACACCATATATTTT. Based on the CDR3 plus reference TRBV5-1 and TRBJ1-3, the full variable domain is KAGVTQTPRYLIKTRGQQVTLSCSPISGHRSVSWYQQTPGQGLQFLFEYFSETQRNKGNFPGRFSGRQFSNSRSEMNVSTLELGDSALYLCASSPLGRSPSSGNTIYFGEGSWLTVV.

CDR3 in DNA: TGTGCCAGTGAAAGTCCCCCGGGACAGCCTTATTTCCTCCACTTT. Encoded protein: CASESPPGQPYFLHF. V is TRBV19 and J is TRBJ1-6; TRBD1 aligns across 7 bases. The CDR3 sequence is 15 residues long. V lost 8 bases to trimming and J lost 15 bases; unmatched junction nucleotides: 19. Looked up from germline, CDR1 is LNHDA and CDR2 is SQIVND (reference sequence). Drawing the rest from reference TRBV19 and TRBJ1-6, the complete variable domain is DGGITQSPKYLFRKEGQNVTLSCEQNLNHDAMYWYRQDPGQGLRLIYYSQIVNDFQKGDIAEGYSVSREKKESFPLTVTSAQKNPTAFYLCASESPPGQPYFLHFGNGTRLTVT.

The chain couples TRBV28 to TRBJ1-1; D uncertain. Germline V lookup: CDR1 MDHEN, CDR2 SYDVKM. V lost 2 bases and J lost 3, with 7 bases in between. The CDR3 runs 13 residues. The DNA of the CDR3 is TGTGCCAGCAGTTTAGTCCGGTACACTGAAGCTTTCTTT. The encoded protein is CASSLVRYTEAFF.

This chain links TRBV28 with TRBJ2-3, with 14 bases aligning to TRBD2. Per the germline V gene, CDR1 is MDHEN and CDR2 is SYDVKM. J was trimmed by 0 bases and V by 6 bases; bases with no gene match: 5. The CDR3 totals 17 residues. The CDR3 DNA is TGTGCCAGCAGCCCGGGACTAGCGGGGGCGAGCACAGATACGCAGTATTTT. Residues: CASSPGLAGASTDTQYF.

In its sample, this clone was seen a few times. CDR3 sequence: CASSSRLGPTDTQYF. CDR3 DNA sequence: TGTGCCAGCAGCTCCCGACTAGGCCCCACAGATACGCAGTATTTT. The V gene is TRBV7-9, the J gene TRBJ2-3, with a tentative D call TRBD2 (6 bases). Between the trimmed V and J ends, which lost 4 bases and 2 bases, there was a span of 13 bases. The germline V gene encodes CDR1 SEHNR and CDR2 FQNEAQ (reference sequence). The CDR3 runs to 15 residues.

The V and J genes are TRBV7-9 and TRBJ1-1; D is perhaps TRBD1 (6 bases). Trimming removed 1 base from V and 5 bases from J, with 11 bases in between. The CDR3 has 14 amino acids. Per the germline V gene, CDR1 is SEHNR and CDR2 is FQNEAQ (reference sequence). CDR3 DNA sequence: TGTGCCAGCAGCTTAGGGGACATAGGAACTGAAGCTTTCTTT. Its translation is CASSLGDIGTEAFF.

The rearrangement joins TRBV6-4 to TRBJ2-3; 12 bases line up with TRBD2. The germline V gene has CDR1 MRHNA and CDR2 SNTAGT. CDR3 length: 14 residues. The junction had 5 bases not matched to a gene; V was cut back by 9 bases and J by 4 bases. CDR3 amino acids: CASSTSGGSDTQYF. The CDR3 DNA reads as TGTGCCAGTTCGACTAGCGGGGGATCAGATACGCAGTATTTT.

V and J are TRBV4-1 and TRBJ2-4; TRBD1 matches at 9 bases. Per germline, CDR1 MGHRA and CDR2 YSYEKL. The junction had 6 bases not matched to a gene; V was cut back by 0 bases and J by 9 bases. The CDR3 runs 15 residues. The CDR3 DNA follows: TGCGCCAGCAGCCAAGAAAAGGACAGGGGTTCCATTCAGTACTTC. It codes for CASSQEKDRGSIQYF.

This chain connects TRBV9 to TRBJ1-4, with a possible D match to TRBD1 (5 bases). CDR3 length: 14 residues. Trimming shortened V by 0 bases and J by 9 bases, and 12 bases separated the two germline ends. Germline V gene data show CDR1 as SGDLS and CDR2 as YYNGEE. As DNA, the CDR3 is TGTGCCAGCAGCGTAGGGTGGCAGGGTAAAAAACTGTTTTTT. This translates into CASSVGWQGKKLFF.

This clone was seen a few times. Here the CDR3 reads CASSESRRGNEQYF. As DNA, the CDR3 is TGCGCCAGCAGTGAGTCTAGAAGGGGGAACGAGCAGTACTTC. The J gene is TRBJ2-7, the V gene TRBV10-2; maybe TRBD1 (6 bases). Germline-derived CDR1 and CDR2 are WSHSY and SAAADI. The V and J ends lost 0 bases and 5 bases respectively, with 11 bases between them. This CDR3 is 14 amino acids long.

This clone has just one count. The chain combines TRBV2 with TRBJ2-7, with 7 bases fitting TRBD1. The CDR3 consists of 14 residues. V dropped 6 bases and J dropped 3; count of bases not matched to a gene: 8. Germline assignment: CDR1 SNHLY and CDR2 FYNNEI. The CDR3 spells CASSLTGSSYEQYF. The CDR3 DNA is TGTGCCAGCAGCCTGACAGGGTCTAGCTACGAGCAGTACTTC. Based on the CDR3 plus reference TRBV2 and TRBJ2-7, the full variable domain is EPEVTQTPSHQVTQMGQEVILRCVPISNHLYFYWYRQILGQKVEFLVSFYNNEISEKSEIFDDQFSVERPDGSNFTLKIRSTKLEDSAMYFCASSLTGSSYEQYFGPGTRLTVT.

This clone has just one count. The junction shows a germline mismatch at one end, possibly a read error. The chain is built from TRBV7-9 and TRBJ2-7; 8 bases are a match to TRBD1. The CDR3 is 15 residues long. Germline CDR1 and CDR2: SEHNR and FQNEAQ (reference sequence). The CDR3 is CSSSTKDRVFDEQYF. The DNA of the CDR3 is TGTTCCAGCAGCACGAAGGACAGGGTGTTCGACGAGCAGTACTTC. The full variable domain, in which reference TRBV7-9 and TRBJ2-7 provide the parts outside the CDR3, is DTGVSQNPRHKITKRGQNVTFRCDPISEHNRLYWYRQTLGQGPEFLTYFQNEAQLEKSRLLSDRFSAERPKGSFSTLEIQRTEQGDSAMYLCSSSTKDRVFDEQYFGPGTRLTVT.